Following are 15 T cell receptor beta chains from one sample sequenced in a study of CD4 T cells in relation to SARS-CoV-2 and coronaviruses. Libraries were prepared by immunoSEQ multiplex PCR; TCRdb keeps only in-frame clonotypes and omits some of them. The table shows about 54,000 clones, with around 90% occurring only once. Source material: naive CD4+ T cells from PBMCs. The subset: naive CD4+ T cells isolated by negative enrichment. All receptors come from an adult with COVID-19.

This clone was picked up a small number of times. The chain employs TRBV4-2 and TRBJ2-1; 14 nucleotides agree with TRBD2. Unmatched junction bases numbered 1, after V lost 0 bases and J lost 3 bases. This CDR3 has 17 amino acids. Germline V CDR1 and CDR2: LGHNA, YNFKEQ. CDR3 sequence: CASSQEGTSGSYNEQFF. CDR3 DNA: TGTGCCAGCAGCCAAGAGGGGACTAGCGGGAGCTACAATGAGCAGTTCTTC.

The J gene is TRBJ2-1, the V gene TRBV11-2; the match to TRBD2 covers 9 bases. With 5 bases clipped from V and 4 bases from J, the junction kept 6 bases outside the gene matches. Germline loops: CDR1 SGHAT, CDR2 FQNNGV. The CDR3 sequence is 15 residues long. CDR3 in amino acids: CASSPSGTPYNEQFF. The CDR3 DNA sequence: TGTGCCAGCAGCCCTAGCGGGACCCCTTACAATGAGCAGTTCTTC.

The CDR3 spells CASGTWDRVNQPQHF. The CDR3 coding sequence is TGTGCCAGCGGTACGTGGGACAGGGTAAATCAGCCCCAGCATTTT. This chain links TRBV6-4 with TRBJ1-5; 9 positions match TRBD1. The CDR3 is made up of 15 amino acids. CDR1 and CDR2 (germline): MRHNA, SNTAGT. V lost 8 bases and J lost 4; bases outside the gene matches: 9.

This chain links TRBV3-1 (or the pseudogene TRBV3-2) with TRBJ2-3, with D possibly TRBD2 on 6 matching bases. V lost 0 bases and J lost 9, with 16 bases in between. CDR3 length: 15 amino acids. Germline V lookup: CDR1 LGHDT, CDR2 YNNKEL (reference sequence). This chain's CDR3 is CASSQDMRRDLTQYF. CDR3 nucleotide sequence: TGTGCCAGCAGCCAAGATATGCGGCGGGACTTGACGCAGTATTTT.

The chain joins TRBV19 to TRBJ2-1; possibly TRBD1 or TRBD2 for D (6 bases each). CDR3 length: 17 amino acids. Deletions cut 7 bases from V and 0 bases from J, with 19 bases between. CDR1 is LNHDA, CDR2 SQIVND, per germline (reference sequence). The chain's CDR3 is CASTQSRGASSYNEQFF. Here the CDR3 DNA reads TGTGCCAGTACTCAATCTAGGGGGGCGAGCTCCTACAATGAGCAGTTCTTC.

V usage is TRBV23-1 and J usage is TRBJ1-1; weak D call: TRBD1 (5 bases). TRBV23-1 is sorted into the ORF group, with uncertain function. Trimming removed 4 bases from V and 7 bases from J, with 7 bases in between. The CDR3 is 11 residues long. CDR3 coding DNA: TGCGCCAGCAGTCTAACAGGTGAAGCTTTCTTT. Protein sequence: CASSLTGEAFF.

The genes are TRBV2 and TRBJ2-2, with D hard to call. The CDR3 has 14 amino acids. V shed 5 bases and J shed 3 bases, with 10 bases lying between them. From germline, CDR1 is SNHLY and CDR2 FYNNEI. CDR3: CASSSGPYTGELFF. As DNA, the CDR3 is TGTGCCAGCAGTTCCGGGCCCTACACCGGGGAGCTGTTTTTT.

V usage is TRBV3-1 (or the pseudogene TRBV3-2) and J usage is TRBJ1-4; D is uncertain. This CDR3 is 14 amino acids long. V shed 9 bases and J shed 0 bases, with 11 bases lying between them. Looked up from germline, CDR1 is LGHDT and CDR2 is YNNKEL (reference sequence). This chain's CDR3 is CASGPTATNEKLFF. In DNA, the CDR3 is TGTGCCAGTGGGCCCACGGCAACTAATGAAAAACTGTTTTTT.

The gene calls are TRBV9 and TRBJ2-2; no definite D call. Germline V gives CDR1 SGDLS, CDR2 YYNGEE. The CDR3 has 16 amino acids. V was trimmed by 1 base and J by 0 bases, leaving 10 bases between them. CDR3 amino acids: CASSVKGNANTGELFF. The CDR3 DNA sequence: TGTGCCAGCAGCGTAAAGGGAAACGCGAACACCGGGGAGCTGTTTTTT.

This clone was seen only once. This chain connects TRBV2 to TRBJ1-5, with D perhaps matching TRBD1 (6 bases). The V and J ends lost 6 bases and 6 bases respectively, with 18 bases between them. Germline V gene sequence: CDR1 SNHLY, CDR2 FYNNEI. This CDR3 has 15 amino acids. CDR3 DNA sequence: TGTGCCAGCAGGAAGGGGGAAGAGGGAGGTCAGCCCCAGCATTTT. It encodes CASRKGEEGGQPQHF.

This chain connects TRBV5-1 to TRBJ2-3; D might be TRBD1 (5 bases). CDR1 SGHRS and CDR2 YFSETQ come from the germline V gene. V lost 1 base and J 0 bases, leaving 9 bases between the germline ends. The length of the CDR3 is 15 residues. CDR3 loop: CASSLQDTSTDTQYF. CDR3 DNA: TGCGCCAGCAGCTTGCAGGACACCAGCACAGATACGCAGTATTTT. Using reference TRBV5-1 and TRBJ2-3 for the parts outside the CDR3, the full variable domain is KAGVTQTPRYLIKTRGQQVTLSCSPISGHRSVSWYQQTPGQGLQFLFEYFSETQRNKGNFPGRFSGRQFSNSRSEMNVSTLELGDSALYLCASSLQDTSTDTQYFGPGTRLTVL.

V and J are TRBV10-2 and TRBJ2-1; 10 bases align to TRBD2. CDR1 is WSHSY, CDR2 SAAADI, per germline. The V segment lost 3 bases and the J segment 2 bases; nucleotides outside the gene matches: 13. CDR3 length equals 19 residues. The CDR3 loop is CASSDSPSGSLLTYNEQFF. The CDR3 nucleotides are TGCGCCAGCAGTGATAGCCCTAGCGGGAGCTTATTAACCTACAATGAGCAGTTCTTC.

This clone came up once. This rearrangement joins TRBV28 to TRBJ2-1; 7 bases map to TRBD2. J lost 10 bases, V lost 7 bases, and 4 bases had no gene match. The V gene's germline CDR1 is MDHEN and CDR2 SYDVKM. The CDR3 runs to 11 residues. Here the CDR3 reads CASTVSGEQFF. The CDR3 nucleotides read TGTGCCAGCACCGTTAGCGGGGAGCAGTTCTTC.

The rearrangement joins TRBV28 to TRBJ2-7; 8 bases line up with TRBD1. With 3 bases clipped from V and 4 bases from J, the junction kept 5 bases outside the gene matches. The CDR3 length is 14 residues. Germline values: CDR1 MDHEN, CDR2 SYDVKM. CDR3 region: CASSLIRGRYEQYF. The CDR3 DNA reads TGTGCCAGCAGTTTGATCAGGGGGCGGTACGAGCAGTACTTC.

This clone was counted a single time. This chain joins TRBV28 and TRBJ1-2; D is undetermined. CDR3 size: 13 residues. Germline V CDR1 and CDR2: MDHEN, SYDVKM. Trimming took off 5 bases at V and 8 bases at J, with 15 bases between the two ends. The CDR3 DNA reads TGTGCCAGCAGTGCATCCTGGGGTCGAGGCTACACCTTC. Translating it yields CASSASWGRGYTF.